The present entry profiles one T cell receptor (beta chain) with its context. In the original analysis: Nucleated cell counts were estimated from reference gene primer amplification. Repertoires were generated with immunoSEQ multiplex PCR, while TCRdb's copy carries only in-frame clones and drops some. V, J and clone size are those of that table, while D and trimming were read from the DNA. The profile covers 40,000 to 55,000 clones, with approximately 91% appearing a single time and about 28% taken by the ten largest. The data derive from a study of blood T cell repertoires in COVID-19. As for the study in general: PBMCs, B-cell-depleted T cells, or T cells were the source of the cDNA or gDNA that made up the material.

Germline V gene lookup returns CDR1 GTSNPN and CDR2 SVGIG (reference sequence). J lost 5 bases, V lost 3 bases, and 16 bases had no gene match. This CDR3 contains 19 residues. The sequence derives from a human donor in a cohort sampled during active COVID-19. J is TRBJ2-1 and V is TRBV30; 13 bases match TRBD2. The sequenced sample was peripheral blood. This chain's CDR3 is CAWRRPRFGTSGTNNEQFF. The CDR3 DNA reads as TGTGCCTGGAGACGACCCCGGTTCGGGACTAGCGGGACGAACAATGAGCAGTTCTTC.